The 19 T cell receptor beta chains below were found in one sample sequenced in a study of human T cells and chemical hapten exposure. The time point: pre-sensitization, week 0. Treatment of the sample: therapeutic diphenylcyclopropenone sensitization with weekly scalp DPC. TCRdb processed the RACE reads anew with MiXCR; each CDR3 protein has one entry. The data contain 60,000 to 70,000 distinct CDR3 sequences, over 9.5% of them singletons. Source: whole blood, taken in connection with sensitization to the hapten diphenylcyclopropenone (DPC). The receptors here all came from a woman between 45 and 60 years old with alopecia areata. Some clones in this sample may be carry-over from other donors' samples.

This clonotype appeared a few times. The chain has TRBV9 and TRBJ1-3, with no clear D. Trimming cost V 0 bases and J 0 bases, with 10 bases left between them. In germline, CDR1 is SGDLS, CDR2 YYNGEE. The CDR3 has 16 residues. CDR3 amino acids: CASSVESDISGNTIYF. CDR3 bases: TGTGCCAGCAGCGTAGAAAGTGACATCTCTGGAAACACCATATATTTT.

In this sample, this clonotype turned up a few times. The chain joins TRBV4-2 to TRBJ2-7; TRBD2 is a possible D gene (6 bases). The CDR3 covers 14 residues. Germline CDR1 and CDR2: LGHNA and YNFKEQ. Trimming cost V 0 bases and J 6 bases, with 12 bases left between them. The CDR3 region is CASSQDGTRGEQYF. The CDR3, as DNA: TGTGCCAGCAGCCAAGATGGCACGCGGGGCGAGCAGTACTTC.

This clonotype occurred a few times. This chain connects TRBV5-4 to TRBJ2-1; tentative D call: TRBD2 (6 bases). V gave up 4 bases and J gave up 8 bases, with 22 bases separating them. CDR1 is SGHNT, CDR2 YYREEE, per germline (reference sequence). This CDR3 is 16 amino acids long. CDR3: CASSPGRGTGIDEQFF. The CDR3 coding sequence is TGTGCCAGCAGCCCGGGGCGCGGGACTGGTATCGATGAGCAGTTCTTC.

This clonotype was counted ten times or more. This chain connects TRBV7-2 to TRBJ2-7; no definite D call. The V end was cut by 2 bases, the J end by 4 bases, with 3 bases between. Germline V lookup: CDR1 SGHTA, CDR2 FQGNSA. This CDR3 has 11 amino acids. The CDR3 loop is CASSLWYEQYF. Written as DNA, the CDR3 is TGTGCCAGCAGCTTATGGTACGAGCAGTACTTC.

The genes are TRBV27 and TRBJ2-7; D is possibly TRBD2 (5 bases). V lost 1 base and J 7 bases, leaving 14 bases between the germline ends. CDR3 size: 14 residues. Per germline, CDR1 MNHEY and CDR2 SMNVEV (reference sequence). CDR3 sequence reads: CASSLLGTSGEQYF. The CDR3 DNA follows: TGTGCCAGCAGTTTATTGGGAACTTCGGGAGAGCAGTACTTC.

By proportion, this clonotype is medium-sized. The chain has TRBV14 and TRBJ2-3, with a tentative D call TRBD2 (5 bases). The germline V gene encodes CDR1 SGHDN and CDR2 FVKESK. The CDR3 has 16 residues. V was shortened by 4 bases and J by 4 bases, with 18 bases between the two germline ends. The CDR3 DNA reads TGTGCCAGCAGCCCCTTCGTTTCTGGAGGCCCAGATACGCAGTATTTT. This codes for CASSPFVSGGPDTQYF.

This clonotype has ten or more counts. The chain has TRBV28 and TRBJ1-1; 9 bases agree with TRBD1. J gave up 13 bases and V 3 bases, and 9 bases lay outside the gene matches. CDR1 is MDHEN and CDR2 is SYDVKM in the germline V gene. The CDR3 runs 13 residues. The CDR3 nucleotides are TGTGCCAGCAGTTTGGCCGGGACAGGGCTCGTTTTCTTT. Residues: CASSLAGTGLVFF.

This clonotype was counted many times. In DNA form, the CDR3 reads TGTGCCAGCAGGTTTCCAACAGGCCTACTCAACTATGGCTACACCTTC. It is translated as CASRFPTGLLNYGYTF. This chain joins TRBV2 and TRBJ1-2, with D possibly matching TRBD1 (5 bases). With 6 bases removed from V and 2 bases from J, the gap between germline ends came to 19 bases. In germline, CDR1 is SNHLY, CDR2 FYNNEI. The CDR3 sequence is 16 residues long. Full variable domain (missing parts from reference TRBV2 and TRBJ1-2): EPEVTQTPSHQVTQMGQEVILRCVPISNHLYFYWYRQILGQKVEFLVSFYNNEISEKSEIFDDQFSVERPDGSNFTLKIRSTKLEDSAMYFCASRFPTGLLNYGYTFGSGTRLTVV.

Ten or more counts support this clonotype. This chain connects TRBV12-3 or TRBV12-4 to TRBJ2-2, with no clear D. This CDR3 region has 12 residues. V dropped 4 bases and J dropped 5 bases, with 5 bases sitting between them. Here the CDR3 reads CASSSETGELFF. The CDR3 DNA is TGTGCCAGCAGTTCTGAGACCGGGGAGCTGTTTTTT.

This clonotype was picked up many times. The chain links TRBV7-2 to TRBJ2-1; possibly TRBD1 or TRBD2 for D (5 bases each). This CDR3 spans 14 amino acids. The ends were cut back, 0 bases at V and 5 bases at J, with 8 bases in the middle. CDR1 is SGHTA and CDR2 is FQGNSA in the germline V gene. The CDR3 loop reads CASSLAGGNNEQFF. CDR3 nucleotide sequence: TGTGCCAGCAGCTTAGCTGGGGGAAACAATGAGCAGTTCTTC.

There are a few counts of this clonotype. This chain uses TRBV12-3 or TRBV12-4 with TRBJ1-2; tentative D call: TRBD1 (6 bases). With 7 bases removed from V and 2 bases from J, the gap between germline ends came to 17 bases. CDR3 length: 15 residues. CDR3 protein: CASKKTGITNYGYTF. The CDR3 coding sequence is TGTGCCAGCAAGAAAACAGGGATTACGAACTATGGCTACACCTTC.

This clonotype was detected only a few times. The chain joins TRBV19 to TRBJ2-1, with a weak D call TRBD2 (6 bases). This CDR3 has 15 residues. With 4 bases removed from V and 9 bases from J, the gap between germline ends came to 19 bases. Germline V gene sequence: CDR1 LNHDA, CDR2 SQIVND (reference sequence). CDR3 sequence reads: CASSKDGGGTSEQFF. The CDR3 DNA is TGTGCCAGTAGTAAGGACGGGGGTGGTACGAGTGAGCAGTTCTTC.

The chain combines TRBV7-2 with TRBJ2-2; D call uncertain. CDR1 is SGHTA and CDR2 is FQGNSA in the germline V gene. V was shortened by 7 bases and J by 4 bases, with 10 bases between the two germline ends. There are 13 residues in the CDR3. The CDR3 DNA sequence: TGTGCCAGCACCCCGGTAGGCACCGGGGAGCTGTTTTTT. Translated, it gives CASTPVGTGELFF.

This clonotype was found a few times. CDR3 loop: CASSLEGAAGNQPQHF. The CDR3 DNA reads TGTGCCAGCAGCTTGGAGGGGGCCGCGGGCAATCAGCCCCAGCATTTT. The chain couples TRBV5-5 to TRBJ1-5; the match to TRBD1 covers 7 bases. J lost 2 bases, V lost 0 bases, and 5 bases had no gene match. The germline V gene has CDR1 SGHKS and CDR2 YYEKEE (reference sequence). This CDR3 region has 16 residues.

This clonotype was counted a few times. The junction differs from germline at one of its ends, possibly a read error. V is TRBV6-2 or TRBV6-3 and J is TRBJ2-5, with a weak D call TRBD1 (6 bases). The CDR3 runs 12 residues. Germline loops: CDR1 MNHEY, CDR2 SVGEGT. As DNA, the CDR3 is TGCACTACCTCCAGGGGCCGGGAGACCCAGTACTTC. Translation gives CTTSRGRETQYF.

This clonotype was found a few times. The gene calls are TRBV6-6 and TRBJ2-3; TRBD1 agrees at 9 bases. This CDR3 contains 14 residues. The germline CDR1 and CDR2 sequences are MNHNY and SVGAGI (reference sequence). V shed 6 bases and J 1 base; nucleotides not matched to a gene: 2. The CDR3 nucleotides read TGTGCCAGCAGCCGGGACAGGGGCACAGATACGCAGTATTTT. Translation: CASSRDRGTDTQYF.

This clonotype has at least ten counts. The CDR3 here is CASSRGASSTDTQYF. For the CDR3, the DNA is TGTGCCAGCAGCCGGGGGGCGTCCAGCACAGATACGCAGTATTTT. The chain recombines TRBV7-2 with TRBJ2-3; maybe TRBD2 (7 bases). V lost 5 bases and J lost 0, with 12 bases in between. The CDR3 is made up of 15 amino acids. Germline values: CDR1 SGHTA, CDR2 FQGNSA.

This clonotype was detected ten times or more. The gene calls are TRBV30 and TRBJ1-2; D call uncertain. The CDR3 contains 11 residues. Trimming pared 3 bases from V and 0 bases from J, leaving 2 bases between. Looked up from germline, CDR1 is GTSNPN and CDR2 is SVGIG (reference sequence). The CDR3 region is CAWRPNYGYTF. The DNA of the CDR3 is TGTGCCTGGAGACCTAACTATGGCTACACCTTC.

This clonotype came up a few times. The genes are TRBV19 and TRBJ2-2, with D tentatively TRBD1 (6 bases). This CDR3 spans 15 amino acids. Germline CDR1 LNHDA, CDR2 SQIVND (reference sequence). Trimming left V 7 bases short and J 5 bases short, with 17 bases between. The CDR3 here is CASISGAGKTGELFF. CDR3 coding DNA: TGTGCCAGTATTTCAGGGGCAGGGAAAACCGGGGAGCTGTTTTTT.